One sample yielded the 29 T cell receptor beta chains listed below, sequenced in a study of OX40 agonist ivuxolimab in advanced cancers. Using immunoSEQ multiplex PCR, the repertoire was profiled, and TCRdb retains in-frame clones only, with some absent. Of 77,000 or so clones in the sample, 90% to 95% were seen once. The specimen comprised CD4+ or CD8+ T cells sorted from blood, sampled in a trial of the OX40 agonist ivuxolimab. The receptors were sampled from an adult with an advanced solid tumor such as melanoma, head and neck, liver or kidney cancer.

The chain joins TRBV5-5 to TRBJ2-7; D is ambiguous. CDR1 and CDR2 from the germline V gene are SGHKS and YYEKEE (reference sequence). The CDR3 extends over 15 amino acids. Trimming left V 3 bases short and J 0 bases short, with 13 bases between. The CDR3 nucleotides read TGTGCCAGCAGCTGGGGTCTCGACAACTCCTACGAGCAGTACTTC. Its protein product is CASSWGLDNSYEQYF.

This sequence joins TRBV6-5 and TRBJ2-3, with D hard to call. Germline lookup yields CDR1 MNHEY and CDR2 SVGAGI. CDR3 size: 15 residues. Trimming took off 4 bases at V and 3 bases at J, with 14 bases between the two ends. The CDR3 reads CASSFIANITDTQYF. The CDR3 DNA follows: TGTGCCAGCAGTTTTATTGCGAACATTACAGATACGCAGTATTTT.

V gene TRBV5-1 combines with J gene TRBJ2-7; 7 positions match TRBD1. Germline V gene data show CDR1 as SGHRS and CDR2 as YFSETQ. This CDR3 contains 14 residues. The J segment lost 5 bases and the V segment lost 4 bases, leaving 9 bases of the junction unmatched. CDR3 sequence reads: CASSPGQSPHEQYF. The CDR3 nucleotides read TGCGCCAGCAGCCCGGGACAGTCTCCCCACGAGCAGTACTTC.

The CDR3 region has the DNA TGTGCCAGCAGTTGGGGCAGTGGCAATCAGCCCCAGCATTTT. This encodes CASSWGSGNQPQHF. This rearrangement joins TRBV6-1 to TRBJ1-5; D may be TRBD1 (5 bases). CDR1 and CDR2 from the germline V gene are MNHNS and SASEGT. CDR3 size: 14 residues. Trimming pared 5 bases from V and 2 bases from J, leaving 10 bases between.

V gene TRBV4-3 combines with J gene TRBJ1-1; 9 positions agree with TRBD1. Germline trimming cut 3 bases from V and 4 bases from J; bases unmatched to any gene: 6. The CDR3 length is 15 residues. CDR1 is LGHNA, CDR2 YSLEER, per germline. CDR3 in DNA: TGCGCCAGCAGCCACCTTGACAGGGGGGCCACTGAAGCTTTCTTT. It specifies CASSHLDRGATEAFF.

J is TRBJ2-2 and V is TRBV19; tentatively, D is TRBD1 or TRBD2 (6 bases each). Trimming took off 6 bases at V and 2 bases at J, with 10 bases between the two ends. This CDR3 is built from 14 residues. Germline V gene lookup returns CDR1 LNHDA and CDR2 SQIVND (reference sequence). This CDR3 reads CASRRGTNTGELFF. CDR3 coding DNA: TGTGCCAGTAGGCGCGGGACAAACACCGGGGAGCTGTTTTTT.

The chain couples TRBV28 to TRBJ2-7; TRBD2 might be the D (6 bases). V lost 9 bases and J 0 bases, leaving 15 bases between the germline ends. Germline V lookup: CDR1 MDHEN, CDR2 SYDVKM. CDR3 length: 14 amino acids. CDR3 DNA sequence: TGTGCCAGTTACCAAAGCGGGCCCTCCTACGAGCAGTACTTC. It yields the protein CASYQSGPSYEQYF.

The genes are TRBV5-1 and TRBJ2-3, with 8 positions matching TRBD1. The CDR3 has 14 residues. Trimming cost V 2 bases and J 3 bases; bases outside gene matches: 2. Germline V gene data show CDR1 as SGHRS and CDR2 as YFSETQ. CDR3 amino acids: CASSFGQGTDTQYF. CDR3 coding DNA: TGCGCCAGCAGCTTCGGACAGGGTACAGATACGCAGTATTTT.

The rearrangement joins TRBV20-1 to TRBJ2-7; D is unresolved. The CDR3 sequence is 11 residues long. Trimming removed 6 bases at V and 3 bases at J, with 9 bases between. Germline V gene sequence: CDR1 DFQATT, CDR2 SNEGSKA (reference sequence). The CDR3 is CSAPDLYEQYF. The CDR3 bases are TGCAGTGCACCGGACCTCTACGAGCAGTACTTC.

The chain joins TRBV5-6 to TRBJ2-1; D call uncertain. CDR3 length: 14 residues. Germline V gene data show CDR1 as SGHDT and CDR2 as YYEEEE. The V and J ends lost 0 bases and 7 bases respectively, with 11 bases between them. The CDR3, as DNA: TGTGCCAGCAGCTTGGCCGGGTTAAATAATGAGCAGTTCTTC. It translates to CASSLAGLNNEQFF. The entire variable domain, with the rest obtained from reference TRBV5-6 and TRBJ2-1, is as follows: DAGVTQSPTHLIKTRGQQVTLRCSPKSGHDTVSWYQQALGQGPQFIFQYYEEEERQRGNFPDRFSGHQFPNYSSELNVNALLLGDSALYLCASSLAGLNNEQFFGPGTRLTVL.

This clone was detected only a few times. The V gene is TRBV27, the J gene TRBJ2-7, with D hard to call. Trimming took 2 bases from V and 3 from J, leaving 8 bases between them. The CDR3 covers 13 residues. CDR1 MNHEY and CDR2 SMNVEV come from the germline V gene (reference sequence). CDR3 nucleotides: TGTGCCAGCAGTTTACGGGTCAGCTACGAGCAGTACTTC. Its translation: CASSLRVSYEQYF.

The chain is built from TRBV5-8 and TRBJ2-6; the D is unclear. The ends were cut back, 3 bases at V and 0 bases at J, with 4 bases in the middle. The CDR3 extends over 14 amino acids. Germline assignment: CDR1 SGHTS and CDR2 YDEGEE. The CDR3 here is CASSYLSGANVLTF. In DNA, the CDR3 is TGTGCCAGCAGCTACCTCTCTGGGGCCAACGTCCTGACTTTC.

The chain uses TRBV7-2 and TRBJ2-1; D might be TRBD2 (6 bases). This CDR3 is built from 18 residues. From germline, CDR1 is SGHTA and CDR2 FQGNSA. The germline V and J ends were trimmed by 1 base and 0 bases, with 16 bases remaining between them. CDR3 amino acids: CASSLVGGMDNSYNEQFF. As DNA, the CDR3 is TGTGCCAGCAGCTTAGTCGGAGGGATGGACAACTCCTACAATGAGCAGTTCTTC.

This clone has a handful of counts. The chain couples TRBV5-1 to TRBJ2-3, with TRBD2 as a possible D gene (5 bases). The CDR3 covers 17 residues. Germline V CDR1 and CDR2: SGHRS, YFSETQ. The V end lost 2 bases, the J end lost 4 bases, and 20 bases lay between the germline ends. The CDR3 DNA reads TGCGCCAGCAGCTTAGGGTCTAGCAGTCTGGGCTCAGATACGCAGTATTTT. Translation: CASSLGSSSLGSDTQYF.

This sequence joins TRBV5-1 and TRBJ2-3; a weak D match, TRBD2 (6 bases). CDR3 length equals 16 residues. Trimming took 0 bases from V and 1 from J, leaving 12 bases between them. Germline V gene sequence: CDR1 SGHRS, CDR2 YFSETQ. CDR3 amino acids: CASSLGPGEGTDTQYF. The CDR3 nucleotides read TGCGCCAGCAGCTTGGGCCCCGGGGAGGGCACAGATACGCAGTATTTT.

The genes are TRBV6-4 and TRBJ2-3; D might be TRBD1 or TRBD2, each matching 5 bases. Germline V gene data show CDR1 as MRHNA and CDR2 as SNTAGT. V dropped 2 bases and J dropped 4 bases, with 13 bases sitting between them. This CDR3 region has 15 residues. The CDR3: CASSDGGVDSDTQYF. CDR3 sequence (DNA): TGTGCCAGCAGTGACGGGGGAGTTGACTCAGATACGCAGTATTTT.

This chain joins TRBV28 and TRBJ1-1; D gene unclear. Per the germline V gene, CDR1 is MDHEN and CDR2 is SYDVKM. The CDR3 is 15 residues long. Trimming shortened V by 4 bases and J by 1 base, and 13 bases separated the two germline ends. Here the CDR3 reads CASSSPIPGNTEAFF. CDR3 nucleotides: TGTGCCAGCAGTTCACCAATTCCGGGGAACACTGAAGCTTTCTTT.

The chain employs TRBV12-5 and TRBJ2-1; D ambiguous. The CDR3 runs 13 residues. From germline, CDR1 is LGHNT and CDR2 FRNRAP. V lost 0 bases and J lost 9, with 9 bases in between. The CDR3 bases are TGTGCTAGTGGTTTGGTACAAGGCGGTGAGCAGTTCTTC. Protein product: CASGLVQGGEQFF.

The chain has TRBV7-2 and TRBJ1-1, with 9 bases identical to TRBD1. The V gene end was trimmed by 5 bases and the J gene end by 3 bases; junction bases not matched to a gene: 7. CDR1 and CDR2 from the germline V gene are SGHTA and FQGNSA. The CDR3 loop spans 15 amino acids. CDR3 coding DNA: TGTGCCAGCAGCAGGCAGGACAGGGGAGACACTGAAGCTTTCTTT. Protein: CASSRQDRGDTEAFF. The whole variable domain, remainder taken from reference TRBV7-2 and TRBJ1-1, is GAGVSQSPSNKVTEKGKDVELRCDPISGHTALYWYRQSLGQGLEFLIYFQGNSAPDKSGLPSDRFSAERTGGSVSTLTIQRTQQEDSAVYLCASSRQDRGDTEAFFGQGTRLTVV.

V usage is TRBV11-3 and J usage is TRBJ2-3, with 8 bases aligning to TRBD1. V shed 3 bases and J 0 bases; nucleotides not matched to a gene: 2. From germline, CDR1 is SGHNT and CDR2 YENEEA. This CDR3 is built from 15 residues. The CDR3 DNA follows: TGTGCCAGCAGCTTCGGACAGGGTAGCACAGATACGCAGTATTTT. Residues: CASSFGQGSTDTQYF.

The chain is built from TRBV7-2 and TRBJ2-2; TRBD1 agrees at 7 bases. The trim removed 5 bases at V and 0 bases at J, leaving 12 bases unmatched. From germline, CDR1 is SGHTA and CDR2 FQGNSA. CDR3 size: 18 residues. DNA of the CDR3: TGTGCCAGCAGCCCCAAGCCGACAGGGTTTTCGAACACCGGGGAGCTGTTTTTT. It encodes CASSPKPTGFSNTGELFF.

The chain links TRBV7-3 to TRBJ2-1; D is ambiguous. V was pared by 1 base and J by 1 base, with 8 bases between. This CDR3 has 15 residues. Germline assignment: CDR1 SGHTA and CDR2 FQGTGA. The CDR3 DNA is TGTGCCAGCAGCTTAATAGGGTTATCCTACAATGAGCAGTTCTTC. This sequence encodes CASSLIGLSYNEQFF.

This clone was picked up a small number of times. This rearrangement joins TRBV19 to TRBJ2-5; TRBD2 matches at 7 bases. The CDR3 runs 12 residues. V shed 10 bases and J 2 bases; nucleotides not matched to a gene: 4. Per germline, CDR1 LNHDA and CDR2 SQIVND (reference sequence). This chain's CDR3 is CATGGSQETQYF. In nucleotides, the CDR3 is TGTGCCACCGGGGGGAGTCAAGAGACCCAGTACTTC.

In DNA form, the CDR3 reads TGTGCCAGCAGCTTATCCGGGACTAGCGGGTACAATGAGCAGTTCTTC. It translates to CASSLSGTSGYNEQFF. The V and J genes are TRBV7-2 and TRBJ2-1; 12 bases line up with TRBD2. CDR3 size: 16 residues. The trim removed 2 bases at V and 4 bases at J, leaving 3 bases unmatched. From germline, CDR1 is SGHTA and CDR2 FQGNSA.

For the CDR3, the DNA is TGTGCCAGCATAACAGGGCAATTTACTGGGGCCAACGTCCTGACTTTC. It codes for CASITGQFTGANVLTF. The V and J genes are TRBV7-9 and TRBJ2-6; D may be TRBD1 (6 bases). The CDR3 has 16 residues. Germline lookup yields CDR1 SEHNR and CDR2 FQNEAQ (reference sequence). V lost 7 bases to trimming and J lost 2 bases, with 15 bases between them.

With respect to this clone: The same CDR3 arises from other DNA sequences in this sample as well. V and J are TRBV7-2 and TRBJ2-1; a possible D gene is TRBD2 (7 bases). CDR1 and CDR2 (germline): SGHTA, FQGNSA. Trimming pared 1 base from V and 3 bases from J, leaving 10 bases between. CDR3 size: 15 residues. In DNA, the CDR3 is TGTGCCAGCAGCTTAGAGGGGGGGAGCTACAATGAGCAGTTCTTC. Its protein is CASSLEGGSYNEQFF.

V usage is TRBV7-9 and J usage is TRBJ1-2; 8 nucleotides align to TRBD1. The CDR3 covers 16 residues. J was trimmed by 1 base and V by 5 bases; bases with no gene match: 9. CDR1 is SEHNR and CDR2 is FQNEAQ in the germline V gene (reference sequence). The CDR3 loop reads CASSTKTGDVNYGYTF. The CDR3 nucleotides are TGTGCCAGCAGCACAAAGACAGGGGACGTTAACTATGGCTACACCTTC.

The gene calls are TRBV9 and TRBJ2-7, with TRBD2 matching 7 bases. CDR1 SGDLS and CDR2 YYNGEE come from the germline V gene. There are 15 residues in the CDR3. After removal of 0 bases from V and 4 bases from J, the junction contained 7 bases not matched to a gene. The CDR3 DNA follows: TGTGCCAGCAGCGTAGGATCCAGCGGGATTTACGAGCAGTACTTC. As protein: CASSVGSSGIYEQYF.

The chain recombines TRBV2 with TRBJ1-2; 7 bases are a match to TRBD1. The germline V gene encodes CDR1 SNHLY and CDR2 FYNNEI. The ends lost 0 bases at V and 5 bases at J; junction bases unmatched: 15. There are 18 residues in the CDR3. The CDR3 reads CASSEAPDLGGGSYGYTF. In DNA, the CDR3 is TGTGCCAGCAGTGAAGCGCCCGACCTTGGAGGGGGCAGTTATGGCTACACCTTC.